The count of the clone carrying this T cell receptor beta chain is one. Its antigen is not identified. Patient tissue came from resections in Japan or China, 2014–2017. This entry comes from a study of immune evolution from preneoplasia to lung adenocarcinoma. Study-level results: Later-stage lesions seemingly showed higher T cell density and diversity than normal lung. Compared with EGFR-mutant or double wild-type lesions, KRAS-mutant nodules were more clonal.

The repertoire was sequenced with immunoSEQ multiplex PCR; TCRdb's copy has only in-frame clones and lacks some. The sample yields 3,000 to 4,500 clones, approximately 80% seen once. The V gene end was trimmed by 8 bases and the J gene end by 5 bases; junction bases not matched to a gene: 8. Germline CDR1 reads MDHEN; CDR2 reads SYDVKM. The CDR3 runs to 13 residues. The sequence came from a person aged 60 to 85 with lung adenocarcinoma. What was sequenced was FFPE minimally invasive lung adenocarcinoma tissue. V gene TRBV28 combines with J gene TRBJ1-1; 7 bases agree with TRBD1. The CDR3 coding sequence is TGTGCCAGCGGAGGGGGCCTAGGTACTGAAGCTTTCTTT. This gives the protein CASGGGLGTEAFF.